This TCR beta chain was documented in a study of T cell repertoires in cytomegalovirus infection. Study-level information: The public TCR beta signatures pointed to both CMV infection and matching HLA type. Study-wide results and limits: People with CMV and the relevant HLA were identified by cumulative public TCR beta family frequency. Ex vivo responses were dominated by HLA-C-restricted CMV-specific TCR beta clonotypes.

TCRdb reprocessed the reads with MiXCR, giving one entry per CDR3 protein. The sample shows about 530,000 distinct CDR3 sequences, around 27% of them seen only once. On this clonotype: The antigen remains unidentified.

The origin of this receptor is a human donor in good health (CMV status not recorded). Some clones in this sample may be carry-over from other donors' samples. Specimen: PBMCs.

The CDR3 protein is CASSPPQRDYNEQFF. For the CDR3, the DNA is TGTGCCAGCTCACCACCGCAGCGGGACTACAATGAGCAGTTCTTC. This chain connects TRBV18 to TRBJ2-1; TRBD2 matches 7 bases. V dropped 0 bases and J dropped 3; count of bases not matched to a gene: 2. Germline CDR1 reads KGHSH; CDR2 reads LQKENI. The CDR3 is 15 residues long.